This T cell receptor beta chain was retrieved from a study of T-cell reconstitution after alpha-beta-depleted transplantation in children. Study-level results: It was reported that alpha-beta T cells came from several hundred expanded graft clones (about two months after transplant). At day 60, the high TCRbeta diversity found in some patients originated from recipient T cells and thymic progenitors that had survived.

On this clonotype: The target antigen is unknown.

Preparation of the TCRbeta library was carried out with unique molecular identifiers. TCRdb recomputed calls from the PCR reads with MiXCR, one row per CDR3 protein. The sample has 350,000 to 500,000 distinct CDR3 sequences, over 40% seen once. The CDR3 runs 12 residues. With 4 bases clipped from V and 11 bases from J, the junction kept 5 bases outside the gene matches. The source of this sequence is a girl aged 2 to 9 with aplastic anemia, due to receive a stem cell transplant. The sequencing used PBMCs, collected before TCRalphabeta/CD19-depleted stem cell transplant. The chain couples TRBV12-3 or TRBV12-4 to TRBJ1-5; 7 bases align to TRBD1. This chain's CDR3 is CASSSPQGAQHF. In nucleotides, the CDR3 is TGTGCCAGCAGTTCCCCTCAGGGGGCCCAGCATTTT.